The 27 T cell receptor beta chains given below trace back to one sample, sequenced in a study of OX40 agonist ivuxolimab in advanced cancers. Libraries were constructed by the immunoSEQ multiplex PCR assay. The table comes from immuneACCESS by way of TCRdb, which keeps in-frame sequences with V and J called. Part of the clones is missing from these tables; in studies checked, under half for an unresolved V gene and the rest for unknown reasons. Here the sample has about 80,000 clones; roughly 84% occur a single time. Of the sample, 0.2% to 0.3% is held by the ten largest clones. Sample: CD4+ or CD8+ T cells sorted from blood, taken in a trial of the OX40 agonist ivuxolimab. The receptors derive from an adult with an advanced solid tumor such as melanoma, head and neck, liver or kidney cancer.

The chain carries TRBV11-2 and TRBJ2-1, with a possible D match to TRBD1 (6 bases). CDR1 and CDR2 (germline): SGHAT, FQNNGV. V was cut by 2 bases and J by 9 bases, with 20 bases left in between. This CDR3 is built from 16 residues. This CDR3 is CASSLRRWQGNGEQFF. The CDR3 bases are TGTGCCAGCAGCTTAAGGCGATGGCAGGGGAACGGTGAGCAGTTCTTC. The entire variable domain, with the rest obtained from reference TRBV11-2 and TRBJ2-1, is as follows: EAGVAQSPRYKIIEKRQSVAFWCNPISGHATLYWYQQILGQGPKLLIQFQNNGVVDDSQLPKDRFSAERLKGVDSTLKIQPAKLEDSAVYLCASSLRRWQGNGEQFFGPGTRLTVL.

This clone was observed once. The chain couples TRBV9 to TRBJ2-7, with D tentatively TRBD2 (6 bases). Looked up from germline, CDR1 is SGDLS and CDR2 is YYNGEE. The CDR3 has 16 residues. Trimming left V 4 bases short and J 5 bases short, with 22 bases between. DNA of the CDR3: TGTGCCAGCAGCCCGCGTTGGGACGGGAGAATTCACGAGCAGTACTTC. It is translated as CASSPRWDGRIHEQYF.

The rearrangement joins TRBV2 to TRBJ1-4, with 7 bases identical to TRBD1. CDR3 length: 15 residues. The junction had 5 bases not matched to a gene; V was cut back by 5 bases and J by 2 bases. Germline V gene data show CDR1 as SNHLY and CDR2 as FYNNEI. The CDR3 loop is CASSSNRGTNEKLFF. CDR3 coding DNA: TGTGCCAGCAGTTCCAACAGGGGTACTAATGAAAAACTGTTTTTT.

The rearrangement uses TRBV29-1 and TRBJ2-3; 11 nucleotides align to TRBD1. The CDR3 consists of 15 residues. J lost 4 bases, V lost 4 bases, and 7 bases had no gene match. Germline V gives CDR1 SQVTM, CDR2 ANQGSEA. The CDR3 region is CSVAGTGGGSDTQYF. The CDR3 DNA reads as TGCAGCGTTGCCGGGACAGGGGGGGGATCAGATACGCAGTATTTT.

The CDR3 nucleotides read TGCGCCAGCAGCCCGCTAGCGGGAGAAGACGGGGAAGAGACCCAGTACTTC. Its translation is CASSPLAGEDGEETQYF. The chain recombines TRBV5-1 with TRBJ2-5; 10 bases agree with TRBD2. Trimming at V came to 4 bases and at J to 3 bases, leaving 12 bases not matched to a gene. There are 17 residues in the CDR3. Germline V CDR1 and CDR2: SGHRS, YFSETQ.

This sequence joins TRBV19 and TRBJ1-1; no clear D. CDR1 and CDR2 (germline): LNHDA, SQIVND (reference sequence). Trimming took 6 bases from V and 1 from J, leaving 12 bases between them. This CDR3 comprises 14 residues. This chain's CDR3 is CASRNIFRNTEAFF. CDR3 nucleotides: TGTGCCAGTAGGAACATCTTCCGGAACACTGAAGCTTTCTTT.

The chain recombines TRBV7-2 with TRBJ1-1, with D perhaps TRBD1 (5 bases). The CDR3 sequence is 14 residues long. Trimming stripped 5 bases from V and 1 base from J, with 11 bases between. Germline lookup yields CDR1 SGHTA and CDR2 FQGNSA. The CDR3 region is CASSRDRSNTEAFF. CDR3 DNA sequence: TGTGCCAGCAGCCGAGACAGATCGAACACTGAAGCTTTCTTT.

The chain links TRBV7-9 to TRBJ2-1; 8 bases align to TRBD2. From germline, CDR1 is SEHNR and CDR2 FQNEAQ (reference sequence). The CDR3 extends over 14 amino acids. V trimming: 8 bases; J trimming: 0 bases; junction bases outside the gene matches: 3. In DNA, the CDR3 is TGTGCCAGCTTGCGGGGGGACTCCTACAATGAGCAGTTCTTC. This translates into CASLRGDSYNEQFF.

This sequence joins TRBV7-6 and TRBJ1-4, with 9 bases fitting TRBD1. V gave up 1 base and J gave up 8 bases; unmatched junction bases: 5. The CDR3 is 15 amino acids. CDR1 is SGHVS and CDR2 is FNYEAQ in the germline V gene. The DNA for the CDR3 is TGTGCCAGCAGCTTAGGGGACAGGGACGGCGAAAAACTGTTTTTT. Its protein is CASSLGDRDGEKLFF.

The rearrangement uses TRBV28 and TRBJ2-7; 10 bases agree with TRBD2. Germline V gives CDR1 MDHEN, CDR2 SYDVKM. The V gene end was trimmed by 6 bases and the J gene end by 3 bases; junction bases not matched to a gene: 8. CDR3 size: 15 residues. The CDR3 coding sequence is TGTGCCAGCAGGAAAGCGGGAGGGTTATTCTACGAGCAGTACTTC. It specifies CASRKAGGLFYEQYF.

The chain carries TRBV10-1 and TRBJ1-1; D is perhaps TRBD1 (5 bases). Per germline, CDR1 WNHNN and CDR2 SYGVQD (reference sequence). The CDR3 length is 12 residues. Trimming pared 0 bases from V and 11 bases from J, leaving 10 bases between. The CDR3 spells CASSESVGTAFF. The CDR3 DNA reads TGCGCCAGCAGTGAGTCGGTGGGGACGGCTTTCTTT.

The chain is built from TRBV5-1 and TRBJ1-1, with a weak D call TRBD1 (5 bases). CDR3 length: 16 residues. Trimming left V 0 bases short and J 0 bases short, with 12 bases between. Germline CDR1 is SGHRS and CDR2 is YFSETQ. CDR3 nucleotides: TGCGCCAGCAGCTTGGCATCAGGGACCATGAACACTGAAGCTTTCTTT. Protein sequence: CASSLASGTMNTEAFF.

This clone was detected only a few times. The chain has TRBV19 and TRBJ2-7; D uncertain. This CDR3 contains 13 residues. Germline V lookup: CDR1 LNHDA, CDR2 SQIVND (reference sequence). Trimming pared 3 bases from V and 0 bases from J, leaving 6 bases between. CDR3 region: CASSISISYEQYF. CDR3 DNA sequence: TGTGCCAGTAGTATCAGTATCTCCTACGAGCAGTACTTC.

The rearrangement joins TRBV29-1 to TRBJ1-1, with D possibly TRBD1 on 5 matching bases. Looked up from germline, CDR1 is SQVTM and CDR2 is ANQGSEA. Trimming left V 4 bases short and J 2 bases short, with 17 bases between. The CDR3 is 15 residues long. CDR3 sequence (DNA): TGCAGCGTTGGAATATTTGGGACGCCCAACACTGAAGCTTTCTTT. It is translated as CSVGIFGTPNTEAFF.

The gene calls are TRBV6-1 and TRBJ2-3; 7 bases are a match to TRBD1. The length of the CDR3 is 14 residues. Germline values: CDR1 MNHNS, CDR2 SASEGT. V gave up 6 bases and J gave up 1 base; unmatched junction bases: 4. In nucleotides, the CDR3 is TGTGCCAGCAGAACAGGGGCAGGCACAGATACGCAGTATTTT. As protein: CASRTGAGTDTQYF.

This sequence joins TRBV2 and TRBJ2-6; 9 nucleotides line up with TRBD2. The CDR3 totals 17 residues. Germline loops: CDR1 SNHLY, CDR2 FYNNEI. V shed 11 bases and J 0 bases; nucleotides not matched to a gene: 11. CDR3 sequence (DNA): TGTGCCGGGGGGCGGCTAGCGGGAATCTCTGGGGCCAACGTCCTGACTTTC. This encodes CAGGRLAGISGANVLTF.

V is TRBV10-1 and J is TRBJ2-1, with 7 bases matching TRBD2. This CDR3 spans 14 amino acids. CDR1 is WNHNN and CDR2 is SYGVQD in the germline V gene (reference sequence). With 8 bases clipped from V and 3 bases from J, the junction kept 7 bases outside the gene matches. The CDR3 loop reads CASSGGSFYNEQFF. In DNA form, the CDR3 reads TGCGCCAGCTCCGGCGGGAGTTTCTACAATGAGCAGTTCTTC.

The chain is built from TRBV27 and TRBJ1-2; D is ambiguous. V was trimmed by 5 bases and J by 4 bases, leaving 17 bases between them. This CDR3 has 15 amino acids. CDR1 and CDR2 from the germline V gene are MNHEY and SMNVEV (reference sequence). The DNA for the CDR3 is TGTGCCAGCAGTATAGACCCGGGGTGGGGCTATGGCTACACCTTC. Its translation is CASSIDPGWGYGYTF.

This clone was seen more than once but under ten times. This chain links TRBV29-1 with TRBJ1-2, with D maybe TRBD1 (5 bases). Trimming shortened V by 8 bases and J by 2 bases, and 15 bases separated the two germline ends. The length of the CDR3 is 13 residues. The germline CDR1 and CDR2 sequences are SQVTM and ANQGSEA. Here the CDR3 reads CSPWRPGNYGYTF. CDR3 DNA sequence: TGCAGCCCGTGGAGGCCAGGGAACTATGGCTACACCTTC.

The chain carries TRBV5-1 and TRBJ2-3, with D uncertain. CDR1 is SGHRS and CDR2 is YFSETQ in the germline V gene. This CDR3 is 15 amino acids long. Between the trimmed V and J ends, which lost 2 bases and 0 bases, there was a span of 10 bases. The CDR3 sequence is CASSFALTSTDTQYF. CDR3 DNA: TGCGCCAGCAGCTTTGCCTTAACTAGCACAGATACGCAGTATTTT.

V and J are TRBV5-1 and TRBJ2-5, with 11 bases matching TRBD2. V gave up 0 bases and J gave up 1 base; unmatched junction bases: 2. The germline gives CDR1 SGHRS, CDR2 YFSETQ. This CDR3 comprises 16 residues. CDR3 nucleotides: TGCGCCAGCAGCTTGGGGGGACTAGCGGCCCAAGAGACCCAGTACTTC. It codes for CASSLGGLAAQETQYF.

This chain uses TRBV7-9 with TRBJ2-5; D gene ambiguous. With 3 bases removed from V and 4 bases from J, the gap between germline ends came to 15 bases. The CDR3 spans 15 residues. Looked up from germline, CDR1 is SEHNR and CDR2 is FQNEAQ (reference sequence). CDR3 DNA: TGTGCCAGCAGCTTTGATCTGGGGATGGGAGAGACCCAGTACTTC. Translation: CASSFDLGMGETQYF.

This chain connects TRBV7-2 to TRBJ2-1, with 14 bases that match TRBD2. The V gene's germline CDR1 is SGHTA and CDR2 FQGNSA. This CDR3 has 18 amino acids. Trimming took 4 bases from V and 8 from J; bases not matched to a gene: 13. CDR3 coding DNA: TGTGCCAGCAGCTATTACCCGACTAGCGGGAGGGCCGGCGATGAGCAGTTCTTC. It codes for CASSYYPTSGRAGDEQFF.

The CDR3 region has the DNA TGTGCCAGCAGTGAAATTCCAGGGGGGCTTTACAATGAGCAGTTCTTC. Translated: CASSEIPGGLYNEQFF. The chain carries TRBV6-1 and TRBJ2-1; perhaps TRBD1 as D (7 bases). The CDR3 has 16 amino acids. Deletions cut 2 bases from V and 4 bases from J, with 15 bases between. Germline CDR1 and CDR2: MNHNS and SASEGT.

This chain links TRBV27 with TRBJ2-5; tentative D call: TRBD1 (5 bases). CDR1 is MNHEY, CDR2 SMNVEV, per germline (reference sequence). This CDR3 comprises 15 residues. Trimming took off 3 bases at V and 2 bases at J, with 13 bases between the two ends. The CDR3 spells CASSLASAGQETQYF. CDR3 in DNA: TGTGCCAGCAGTTTGGCCTCCGCAGGGCAAGAGACCCAGTACTTC.

This chain links TRBV5-1 with TRBJ2-2, with D unclear. V was trimmed by 2 bases and J by 6 bases, leaving 14 bases between them. This CDR3 comprises 15 residues. Germline CDR1 SGHRS, CDR2 YFSETQ. Here the CDR3 DNA reads TGCGCCAGCAGCTTCTGGAGCCACGACGCCGGGGAGCTGTTTTTT. Translation: CASSFWSHDAGELFF.

V is TRBV11-3 and J is TRBJ2-1; 7 bases map to TRBD2. The CDR3 is 15 amino acids. Germline V lookup: CDR1 SGHNT, CDR2 YENEEA. V dropped 4 bases and J dropped 2; count of bases not matched to a gene: 5. CDR3 in DNA: TGTGCCAGCAGCTGGGGGGGGAACACCTACAATGAGCAGTTCTTC. Translating gives CASSWGGNTYNEQFF.